These 21 T cell receptor beta chains were sequenced from one sample in a study of PD-L1 blockade in urothelial cancer. Described time point: pretreatment peripheral blood. Clones were read by immunoSEQ multiplex PCR, and TCRdb kept only the in-frame ones, dropping some. The sample consists of 130,000 or so clones, 65% to 85% of them appearing once. The sample consisted of PBMCs, taken around atezolizumab (anti-PD-L1) treatment. The receptors shown here come from a man aged 50 to 60 with urothelial cancer.

The chain couples TRBV25-1 to TRBJ2-4, with D tentatively TRBD1 (5 bases). CDR3 length equals 17 residues. CDR1 MGHDK and CDR2 SYGVNS come from the germline V gene. The V end was cut by 5 bases, the J end by 2 bases, with 19 bases between. The CDR3 reads CASSPSSRAGTKNIQYF. In DNA, the CDR3 is TGTGCCAGCAGTCCGTCCTCCAGGGCAGGAACCAAAAACATTCAGTACTTC.

V is TRBV28 and J is TRBJ2-5; 8 bases are a match to TRBD2. With V trimmed by 6 bases and J by 4 bases, 7 bases remained unmatched. Germline V gene data show CDR1 as MDHEN and CDR2 as SYDVKM. This CDR3 contains 14 residues. CDR3 in amino acids: CASSLSGSGETQYF. CDR3 coding DNA: TGTGCCAGCAGCCTAAGCGGGAGCGGAGAGACCCAGTACTTC.

The J gene is TRBJ2-5, the V gene TRBV18, with a weak D call TRBD1 (5 bases). The germline V gene encodes CDR1 KGHSH and CDR2 LQKENI. The V and J ends lost 6 bases and 3 bases respectively, with 8 bases between them. This CDR3 has 12 residues. CDR3 DNA: TGTGCCAGCTCCCTGACAGAAGAGACCCAGTACTTC. It is translated as CASSLTEETQYF. The variable domain in full, with the rest retrieved from reference TRBV18 and TRBJ2-5, is NAGVMQNPRHLVRRRGQEARLRCSPMKGHSHVYWYRQLPEEGLKFMVYLQKENIIDESGMPKERFSAEFPKEGPSILRIQQVVRGDSAAYFCASSLTEETQYFGPGTRLLVL.

This clone was recorded once. The CDR3 protein is CASSEFNSSPLHF. The CDR3, as DNA: TGTGCCAGCAGTGAATTTAATAGTTCACCCCTCCACTTT. The chain recombines TRBV6-1 with TRBJ1-6; unclear D gene. The V end lost 2 bases, the J end lost 9 bases, and 8 bases lay between the germline ends. Germline values: CDR1 MNHNS, CDR2 SASEGT. This CDR3 contains 13 residues.

The chain joins TRBV19 to TRBJ2-6, with D possibly being TRBD1 (6 bases). V lost 7 bases, J lost 4 bases, and 14 bases lay in between. CDR3 length: 15 residues. Germline V CDR1 and CDR2: LNHDA, SQIVND (reference sequence). The CDR3 nucleotides are TGTGCCAGTACTCTGCAGGGGACCGGGGCCAACGTCCTGACTTTC. This encodes CASTLQGTGANVLTF.

This clone was seen once. The rearrangement uses TRBV27 and TRBJ2-1; 10 bases are shared with TRBD2. Germline CDR1 and CDR2: MNHEY and SMNVEV (reference sequence). The CDR3 sequence is 20 residues long. J gave up 0 bases and V 5 bases, and 16 bases lay outside the gene matches. The CDR3 spells CASSRRLAGLPENSYNEQFF. CDR3 in DNA: TGTGCCAGCAGTAGACGACTAGCGGGTCTACCGGAAAACTCCTACAATGAGCAGTTCTTC.

V usage is TRBV6-1 and J usage is TRBJ2-7, with D possibly being TRBD1 (6 bases). Trimming left V 1 base short and J 6 bases short, with 13 bases between. In germline, CDR1 is MNHNS, CDR2 SASEGT. The CDR3 sequence is 14 residues long. The CDR3, as DNA: TGTGCCAGCAGTGAAGTTCCACAGGGTGCCGAGCAGTACTTC. It codes for CASSEVPQGAEQYF.

This clone has only a few counts. Given the absence of the conserved phenylalanine or tryptophan at the CDR3 end, a read error is likely. No DNA is shown, since the ends of the CDR3 on it are uncertain; the CDR3 is the one TCRdb lists. V is TRBV6-1 and J is TRBJ1-6; the table's D call of TRBD1 was not tested on the DNA. The CDR3 totals 11 residues, both ends included. The V gene's germline CDR1 is MNHNS and CDR2 SASEGT. Here the CDR3 reads CASSERTGLSY.

This clone has a handful of counts. The rearrangement joins TRBV28 to TRBJ2-1, with 7 bases matching TRBD2. Germline CDR1 is MDHEN and CDR2 is SYDVKM. The CDR3 has 17 amino acids. J lost 4 bases, V lost 5 bases, and 14 bases had no gene match. CDR3 region: CASSLPQGAGAYNEQFF. CDR3 nucleotides: TGTGCCAGCAGTCTCCCCCAAGGGGCGGGAGCGTACAATGAGCAGTTCTTC.

This clone was observed a single time. The chain carries TRBV5-5 and TRBJ2-1; 12 bases match TRBD2. This CDR3 region has 16 residues. V was clipped by 1 base and J by 4 bases; unmatched bases: 3. Germline V gives CDR1 SGHKS, CDR2 YYEKEE (reference sequence). Written as DNA, the CDR3 is TGTGCCAGCAGCTTGAGACTAGCGGGGGATTACAATGAGCAGTTCTTC. Translating it yields CASSLRLAGDYNEQFF.

The genes are TRBV5-6 and TRBJ2-7, with a tentative D call TRBD1 (6 bases). The germline CDR1 and CDR2 sequences are SGHDT and YYEEEE. This CDR3 comprises 14 residues. V dropped 3 bases and J dropped 3 bases, with 13 bases sitting between them. CDR3 region: CASSSRTALYEQYF. The CDR3 DNA is TGTGCCAGCAGCTCAAGGACAGCCCTCTACGAGCAGTACTTC.

The rearrangement uses TRBV5-1 and TRBJ2-7; 8 nucleotides agree with TRBD2. This CDR3 has 14 residues. V dropped 3 bases and J dropped 7; count of bases not matched to a gene: 9. The germline gives CDR1 SGHRS, CDR2 YFSETQ. CDR3 nucleotides: TGCGCCAGCAGCTCTATGACTAGCGTCAAAGAGCAGTACTTC. It is translated as CASSSMTSVKEQYF.

This clone has just one count. The V and J genes are TRBV6-1 and TRBJ1-2; D gene unclear. Germline CDR1 is MNHNS and CDR2 is SASEGT. V dropped 6 bases and J dropped 2 bases, with 10 bases sitting between them. This CDR3 spans 13 amino acids. The CDR3: CASRRDQNYGYTF. The CDR3 DNA reads as TGTGCCAGCAGGCGGGATCAGAACTATGGCTACACCTTC.

V is TRBV27 and J is TRBJ2-7, with TRBD2 identical over 8 bases. From germline, CDR1 is MNHEY and CDR2 SMNVEV (reference sequence). The trim removed 5 bases at V and 2 bases at J, leaving 8 bases unmatched. The CDR3 has 15 amino acids. The CDR3 is CASSGGAGGAYEQYF. In nucleotides, the CDR3 is TGTGCCAGCAGTGGGGGGGCGGGAGGAGCCTACGAGCAGTACTTC.

This chain joins TRBV6-5 and TRBJ1-5; 7 bases are a match to TRBD1. Losses at the gene ends were 4 bases for V and 7 bases for J; bases not matched to a gene: 4. The germline CDR1 and CDR2 sequences are MNHEY and SVGAGI. The CDR3 contains 13 residues. DNA for the CDR3: TGTGCCAGCAGTTGGGACAGAAAACAGCCCCAGCATTTT. Protein product: CASSWDRKQPQHF.

The chain recombines TRBV2 with TRBJ2-5; D may be TRBD1 (7 bases). Between the trimmed V and J ends, which lost 0 bases and 4 bases, there was a span of 12 bases. In germline, CDR1 is SNHLY, CDR2 FYNNEI. CDR3 length: 15 residues. The DNA of the CDR3 is TGTGCCAGCAGTGAAGCACGCAGGGGGGTAGAGACCCAGTACTTC. Amino acid sequence: CASSEARRGVETQYF.

The chain is built from TRBV11-2 and TRBJ2-5; 8 nucleotides align to TRBD2. CDR3 length: 17 amino acids. Germline assignment: CDR1 SGHAT and CDR2 FQNNGV. The trim removed 5 bases at V and 5 bases at J, leaving 16 bases unmatched. The CDR3 DNA follows: TGTGCCAGCAGCCCACGTTACTCGGGGGGGTCGAATGAGACCCAGTACTTC. Encoded protein: CASSPRYSGGSNETQYF. Filled out from reference TRBV11-2 and TRBJ2-5, the complete variable domain reads EAGVAQSPRYKIIEKRQSVAFWCNPISGHATLYWYQQILGQGPKLLIQFQNNGVVDDSQLPKDRFSAERLKGVDSTLKIQPAKLEDSAVYLCASSPRYSGGSNETQYFGPGTRLLVL.

The chain is built from TRBV19 and TRBJ2-3; 8 nucleotides match TRBD2. The germline V gene encodes CDR1 LNHDA and CDR2 SQIVND (reference sequence). This CDR3 is built from 16 residues. V lost 6 bases to trimming and J lost 8 bases; unmatched junction nucleotides: 16. The CDR3 sequence is CASRERRGGLRGTQYF. CDR3 DNA: TGTGCCAGTAGGGAAAGACGCGGGGGGCTAAGGGGTACGCAGTATTTT.

The rearrangement joins TRBV7-2 to TRBJ2-3; the D gene is possibly TRBD1 (5 bases). Germline V gene lookup returns CDR1 SGHTA and CDR2 FQGNSA. V was shortened by 1 base and J by 1 base, with 6 bases between the two germline ends. The length of the CDR3 is 14 residues. CDR3 sequence: CASSLGRGTDTQYF. CDR3 coding DNA: TGTGCCAGCAGCTTAGGCAGGGGCACAGATACGCAGTATTTT.

The chain links TRBV28 to TRBJ2-2, with D possibly being TRBD2 (7 bases). Looked up from germline, CDR1 is MDHEN and CDR2 is SYDVKM. V lost 7 bases and J 2 bases, leaving 17 bases between the germline ends. The CDR3 totals 16 residues. The CDR3 sequence is CASTRGGHSNTGELFF. For the CDR3, the DNA is TGTGCCAGCACTAGGGGGGGACACTCAAACACCGGGGAGCTGTTTTTT.

The CDR3: CASSASGRTDTQYF. The CDR3 DNA sequence: TGTGCCAGTAGTGCTAGCGGAAGGACAGATACGCAGTATTTT. The chain combines TRBV19 with TRBJ2-3; 7 bases line up with TRBD2. Germline assignment: CDR1 LNHDA and CDR2 SQIVND (reference sequence). With 5 bases clipped from V and 3 bases from J, the junction kept 5 bases outside the gene matches. The CDR3 runs to 14 residues.